These 30 T cell receptor beta chains share one sample of origin, sequenced in a study of blood T cells in healthy people across ages. Alongside a J-beta primer mix, a sample-barcoded 5' primer served in a second PCR lasting 7 to 11 cycles. Using its own MiXCR run on the 5' RACE reads, TCRdb lists one record per CDR3 protein. The profile shows some 1.7 million distinct CDR3 sequences, 28% of them singletons. Material: blood. The receptors stem from a woman under 40 in good health.

As regards this clonotype: This may be a read error: a much more frequent sequence differs by one nucleotide. This likely comes from a read error, as the CDR3 has no conserved phenylalanine or tryptophan at its end. The chain uses TRBV12-5 and TRBJ2-1; perhaps TRBD1 as D (5 bases). From germline, CDR1 is LGHNT and CDR2 FRNRAP. The length of the CDR3 is 15 residues. The CDR3 region is CASGLGDSKHNEQFL. The CDR3 DNA sequence: TGTGCTAGTGGCTTGGGTGACAGTAAGCACAATGAGCAGTTCCTC.

The genes are TRBV10-3 and TRBJ2-3; maybe TRBD1 (5 bases). The CDR3 has 15 amino acids. V lost 3 bases and J 1 base, leaving 11 bases between the germline ends. The V gene's germline CDR1 is ENHRY and CDR2 SYGVKD. CDR3 loop: CAISDQGNGTDTQYF. The CDR3 nucleotides read TGTGCCATCAGTGACCAGGGAAATGGCACAGATACGCAGTATTTT.

This clonotype came up a few times. The chain is built from TRBV20-1 and TRBJ2-5; TRBD2 aligns across 11 bases. Per the germline V gene, CDR1 is DFQATT and CDR2 is SNEGSKA (reference sequence). J gave up 2 bases and V 1 base, and 6 bases lay outside the gene matches. The CDR3 is made up of 16 amino acids. CDR3 amino acids: CSARVGWTSGQETQYF. DNA for the CDR3: TGCAGTGCTAGAGTTGGCTGGACTAGCGGGCAAGAGACCCAGTACTTC.

As concerns this clonotype: A read error may explain this, as a much larger clone is one base away. V is TRBV20-1 and J is TRBJ2-5; TRBD2 agrees at 8 bases. Germline CDR1 reads DFQATT; CDR2 reads SNEGSKA (reference sequence). The V segment lost 3 bases and the J segment 11 bases; nucleotides outside the gene matches: 14. The CDR3 spans 14 residues. This chain's CDR3 is CSASRTCGRQEQYF. DNA for the CDR3: TGCAGTGCTAGTAGGACTTGCGGGAGGCAAGAGCAGTACTTC.

This clonotype was detected only once. A clone one base away is much larger, so this may be a read error. The rearrangement joins TRBV27 to TRBJ2-7, with 9 bases aligning to TRBD1. The ends lost 4 bases at V and 12 bases at J; junction bases unmatched: 10. Germline values: CDR1 MNHEY, CDR2 SMNVEV (reference sequence). This CDR3 contains 13 residues. The DNA of the CDR3 is TGTGCCAGCAGTTCGAAACAGGGGGCAAAGCGGTACTTC. As protein: CASSSKQGAKRYF.

The chain carries TRBV24-1 and TRBJ2-3; D is possibly TRBD1 or TRBD2 (5 bases each). The CDR3 is made up of 15 amino acids. Deletions cut 3 bases from V and 6 bases from J, with 15 bases between. Germline V gene data show CDR1 as KGHDR and CDR2 as SFDVKD. In DNA form, the CDR3 reads TGTGCCACCAGTGATGACAGAGGGGTCCCGGATACGCAGTATTTT. Its protein product is CATSDDRGVPDTQYF.

A word on this clonotype: The junction departs from the called germline gene at one end, perhaps through a read error. The chain is built from TRBV11-2 and TRBJ2-1; no reliable D call. Germline CDR1 SGHAT, CDR2 FQNNGV. The CDR3 spans 15 residues. Here the CDR3 reads CASSLGGVGYNEQVF. The CDR3 coding sequence is TGTGCCAGCAGCTTGGGTGGGGTAGGATACAATGAGCAGGTCTTC.

J is TRBJ2-1 and V is TRBV5-6, with 13 bases identical to TRBD2. Trimming cost V 5 bases and J 9 bases; bases outside gene matches: 14. Looked up from germline, CDR1 is SGHDT and CDR2 is YYEEEE. The CDR3 is 17 amino acids. CDR3 residues: CASRSDPGLAGSSEQFF. CDR3 sequence (DNA): TGTGCCAGCAGGAGCGATCCGGGACTAGCGGGAAGTTCTGAGCAGTTCTTC.

This clonotype was seen once. A read error may be the cause here, since a much bigger clone is one base away. The chain links TRBV6-6 to TRBJ2-1, with D possibly being TRBD2 (5 bases). CDR3 length: 15 amino acids. Germline V gene data show CDR1 as MNHNY and CDR2 as SVGAGI (reference sequence). V was trimmed by 2 bases and J by 13 bases, leaving 21 bases between them. The CDR3 reads CASSYGGGQQETQFF. CDR3 DNA sequence: TGTGCCAGCAGTTACGGTGGAGGCCAGCAAGAGACCCAGTTCTTC.

This clonotype was counted only a few times. The chain combines TRBV6-6 with TRBJ2-1; D is possibly TRBD2 (5 bases). Germline loops: CDR1 MNHNY, CDR2 SVGAGI (reference sequence). The V gene lost 0 bases and the J gene lost 1 base, with 10 bases spanning the gap. The CDR3 extends over 16 amino acids. CDR3 protein: CASSYSKGESYNEQFF. In DNA form, the CDR3 reads TGTGCCAGCAGTTACTCGAAGGGAGAATCCTACAATGAGCAGTTCTTC.

In the case of this clonotype: This may come from a read error, since a much larger clone is one base off. The rearrangement joins TRBV4-1 to TRBJ2-7; D is unclear. The V gene lost 1 base and the J gene lost 0 bases, with 13 bases spanning the gap. CDR1 and CDR2 (germline): MGHRA, YSYEKL. This CDR3 region has 16 residues. The CDR3 region is CASSQVPRRHSYEQYF. CDR3 coding DNA: TGCGCCAGCAGCCAAGTCCCCAGGAGACACTCCTACGAGCAGTACTTC.

V usage is TRBV29-1 and J usage is TRBJ2-1, with a weak D call TRBD2 (5 bases). The length of the CDR3 is 12 residues. Germline CDR1 and CDR2: SQVTM and ANQGSEA. V gave up 4 bases and J gave up 9 bases, with 13 bases separating them. This CDR3 is CSVGQRSGEQFF. For the CDR3, the DNA is TGCAGCGTTGGTCAGCGGTCCGGTGAGCAGTTCTTC.

Remarks on this clonotype: This clone may be a read error of a much larger clone one base away. The rearrangement uses TRBV12-3 or TRBV12-4 and TRBJ2-7, with 8 bases lining up with TRBD2. TRBJ2-5 matches the DNA end more closely, so the J call is doubtful. The CDR3 length is 15 residues. DNA for the CDR3: TGTGCCAGCACTACCGGGGGGGGCGAGTTAGGGACCCAGTACTTC. Protein product: CASTTGGGELGTQYF.

V usage is TRBV14 and J usage is TRBJ1-4; TRBD1 aligns across 9 bases. The V segment lost 4 bases and the J segment 3 bases; nucleotides outside the gene matches: 3. The CDR3 totals 15 residues. Germline lookup yields CDR1 SGHDN and CDR2 FVKESK. The CDR3, as DNA: TGTGCCAGCAGCCTTCGGACAGGGGCTAATGAAAAACTGTTTTTT. Translation gives CASSLRTGANEKLFF. Variable domain in full (rest from reference TRBV14 and TRBJ1-4): EAGVTQFPSHSVIEKGQTVTLRCDPISGHDNLYWYRRVMGKEIKFLLHFVKESKQDESGMPNNRFLAERTGGTYSTLKVQPAELEDSGVYFCASSLRTGANEKLFFGSGTQLSVL.

Remarks on this clonotype: A much larger clone is a single base away; this may be a read error. The chain employs TRBV9 and TRBJ2-7, with D possibly matching TRBD2 (6 bases). The germline gives CDR1 SGDLS, CDR2 YYNGEE. CDR3 length: 15 amino acids. CDR3 sequence (DNA): TGTGCCAGCAGCGTAGGTAGCGGCGGCTCCTACGAGCAGGACTTC. It translates to CASSVGSGGSYEQDF. Together with reference TRBV9 and TRBJ2-7, the CDR3 gives the full variable domain: DSGVTQTPKHLITATGQRVTLRCSPRSGDLSVYWYQQSLDQGLQFLIQYYNGEERAKGNILERFSAQQFPDLHSELNLSSLELGDSALYFCASSVGSGGSYEQDFGPGTRLTVT.

The chain has TRBV29-1 and TRBJ2-1, with 16 nucleotides matching TRBD2. J lost 13 bases, V lost 7 bases, and 10 bases had no gene match. CDR3 size: 14 residues. Germline CDR1 SQVTM, CDR2 ANQGSEA. DNA of the CDR3: TGCAGCGCAGGGACTAGCGGGAGGGCCGAGACCCAGTTCTTC. Its translation is CSAGTSGRAETQFF.

A few counts support this clonotype. A much more abundant neighbour one base away suggests this may be a read error. The V and J genes are TRBV29-1 and TRBJ2-4; D remains ambiguous. The DNA matches TRBJ2-7 better at its end, which makes the J call doubtful. The CDR3 consists of 10 residues. Germline CDR1 reads SQVTM; CDR2 reads ANQGSEA. CDR3 in DNA: TGCAGCGTTGGGAGCGCCGAGCAGTACTTC. Protein sequence: CSVGSAEQYF.

The chain uses TRBV7-2 and TRBJ1-5, with D unclear. This CDR3 has 15 residues. V dropped 1 base and J dropped 5 bases, with 12 bases sitting between them. Germline CDR1 SGHTA, CDR2 FQGNSA. The CDR3 DNA is TGTGCCAGCAGCTTAGGTGGGGTGGGCGATCAGCCCCAGCATTTT. Translating gives CASSLGGVGDQPQHF. The full variable domain, with the rest looked up from reference TRBV7-2 and TRBJ1-5, is GAGVSQSPSNKVTEKGKDVELRCDPISGHTALYWYRQSLGQGLEFLIYFQGNSAPDKSGLPSDRFSAERTGGSVSTLTIQRTQQEDSAVYLCASSLGGVGDQPQHFGDGTRLSIL.

The CDR3 DNA follows: TGCGCCAGCAACTACCGACAGGGGAACTACAATGAGCAGTTCTTC. Its protein product is CASNYRQGNYNEQFF. This chain joins TRBV5-1 and TRBJ2-1; 8 positions match TRBD1. CDR3 size: 15 residues. Germline values: CDR1 SGHRS, CDR2 YFSETQ. With 6 bases clipped from V and 3 bases from J, the junction kept 8 bases outside the gene matches.

This clonotype was found many times. The rearrangement uses TRBV5-1 and TRBJ1-6; TRBD1 might be the D (5 bases). Germline V gene sequence: CDR1 SGHRS, CDR2 YFSETQ. V was pared by 2 bases and J by 6 bases, with 15 bases between. The CDR3 consists of 16 residues. CDR3 sequence (DNA): TGCGCCAGCAGCTTAACCTTGGGGGAAGTTAATTCACCCCTCCACTTT. The encoded protein is CASSLTLGEVNSPLHF.

The chain couples TRBV5-5 to TRBJ2-1; no clear D gene. The length of the CDR3 is 13 residues. Trimming removed 2 bases from V and 5 bases from J, with 8 bases in between. Germline assignment: CDR1 SGHKS and CDR2 YYEKEE (reference sequence). DNA of the CDR3: TGTGCCAGCAGCTTCCCTAGGGACAATGAGCAGTTCTTC. Translated: CASSFPRDNEQFF.

V gene TRBV28 combines with J gene TRBJ1-2; no clear D. Germline V lookup: CDR1 MDHEN, CDR2 SYDVKM. This CDR3 comprises 13 residues. Trimming stripped 10 bases from V and 0 bases from J, with 12 bases between. This CDR3 is CATLRQTNYGYTF. Written as DNA, the CDR3 is TGTGCCACCCTACGCCAAACTAACTATGGCTACACCTTC.

The chain carries TRBV14 and TRBJ1-4, with D unresolved. The CDR3 sequence is 12 residues long. Between the trimmed V and J ends, which lost 10 bases and 2 bases, there was a span of 8 bases. Germline CDR1 is SGHDN and CDR2 is FVKESK. CDR3: CATSSTNEKLFF. The CDR3 DNA reads TGTGCCACCTCCTCGACTAATGAAAAACTGTTTTTT.

This clonotype was seen ten or more times. This chain connects TRBV20-1 to TRBJ2-7; D remains ambiguous. The germline V gene encodes CDR1 DFQATT and CDR2 SNEGSKA (reference sequence). The CDR3 has 13 residues. Trimming pared 0 bases from V and 3 bases from J, leaving 9 bases between. DNA of the CDR3: TGCAGTGCTAGAGATTTAGCTAGCTACGAGCAGTACTTC. This gives the protein CSARDLASYEQYF.

This clonotype was detected many times. This chain joins TRBV7-8 and TRBJ2-1; TRBD2 matches at 9 bases. The germline gives CDR1 SGHVS, CDR2 FQNEAQ. The CDR3 runs 15 residues. The V segment lost 4 bases and the J segment 0 bases; nucleotides outside the gene matches: 1. CDR3: CASSSSGNSYNEQFF. Written as DNA, the CDR3 is TGTGCCAGCAGCTCTAGCGGGAACTCCTACAATGAGCAGTTCTTC.

This clonotype was picked up a small number of times. The J gene is TRBJ2-5, the V gene TRBV15; D may be TRBD1 or TRBD2 (6 bases each). The CDR3 sequence is 17 residues long. Germline V lookup: CDR1 LNHNV, CDR2 YYDKDF (reference sequence). Trimming left V 0 bases short and J 11 bases short, with 25 bases between. The CDR3 reads CATSRELGGLDTPEQYF. In nucleotides, the CDR3 is TGTGCCACCAGCAGAGAGTTGGGGGGCCTTGATACCCCTGAGCAGTACTTC.

This chain joins TRBV19 and TRBJ2-1, with TRBD1 matching 7 bases. This CDR3 is 14 amino acids long. V trimming: 3 bases; J trimming: 6 bases; junction bases outside the gene matches: 5. Germline values: CDR1 LNHDA, CDR2 SQIVND (reference sequence). Written as DNA, the CDR3 is TGTGCCAGTAGTATGGGGACAGCAGGCAATGAGCAGTTCTTC. It specifies CASSMGTAGNEQFF.

This clonotype has at least ten counts. The chain is built from TRBV20-1 and TRBJ2-7; possibly TRBD1 for D (6 bases). V lost 7 bases and J 3 bases, leaving 10 bases between the germline ends. The CDR3 totals 11 residues. CDR1 and CDR2 (germline): DFQATT, SNEGSKA (reference sequence). CDR3 DNA sequence: TGCAGTGGACAGGAGAACTACGAGCAGTACTTC. This translates into CSGQENYEQYF.

The chain joins TRBV20-1 to TRBJ2-7; D is ambiguous. The CDR3 covers 11 residues. V lost 0 bases and J lost 10, with 10 bases in between. Looked up from germline, CDR1 is DFQATT and CDR2 is SNEGSKA (reference sequence). In DNA, the CDR3 is TGCAGTGCTAGAGATCCCCTTACCCAGTACTTC. This sequence encodes CSARDPLTQYF.

Ten or more counts support this clonotype. This chain uses TRBV3-1 with TRBJ2-7; D is undetermined. Germline-derived CDR1 and CDR2 are LGHDT and YNNKEL (reference sequence). The CDR3 extends over 13 amino acids. V dropped 0 bases and J dropped 4 bases, with 7 bases sitting between them. The CDR3: CASSQDRRYEQYF. The CDR3 nucleotides read TGTGCCAGCAGCCAAGATCGCCGGTACGAGCAGTACTTC.